This passage covers 7 T cell receptor beta chains from one sample sequenced in a study of patients and donors after allogeneic stem cell transplantation. MiXCR, run by TCRdb on the RT-PCR reads, gives a single entry per CDR3 protein. This sample carries roughly 880,000 distinct CDR3 sequences, approximately 19% of them seen once, and the ten largest clones take about 6%. Sequenced: blood, either unsorted or a sorted T cell fraction (not recorded which). The receptors were gathered from a human donor who was either an allogeneic HSCT recipient or a stem cell or donor lymphocyte infusion donor (not recorded which). It is not recorded whose cells these are; they may come from a transplant donor.

V usage is TRBV2 and J usage is TRBJ2-7; 8 bases align to TRBD2. The germline CDR1 and CDR2 sequences are SNHLY and FYNNEI. The CDR3 totals 14 residues. With V trimmed by 6 bases and J by 2 bases, 6 bases remained unmatched. The CDR3 spells CASSPGLGTYEQYF. CDR3 DNA: TGTGCCAGCAGCCCGGGACTAGGGACCTACGAGCAGTACTTC.

The chain couples TRBV2 to TRBJ2-1, with 10 bases aligning to TRBD2. In germline, CDR1 is SNHLY, CDR2 FYNNEI. Trimming removed 7 bases from V and 10 bases from J; junction bases left unmatched: 10. This CDR3 is 14 amino acids long. This CDR3 is CASTFSGGSREQFF. CDR3 nucleotides: TGTGCCAGCACCTTTAGCGGGGGGTCGAGAGAGCAGTTCTTC.

The CDR3 sequence is CAITPGQGVYEQYF. The CDR3 DNA follows: TGTGCCATCACCCCGGGACAGGGAGTCTACGAGCAGTACTTC. The chain carries TRBV10-3 and TRBJ2-7; 9 bases line up with TRBD1. The CDR3 is made up of 14 amino acids. Germline assignment: CDR1 ENHRY and CDR2 SYGVKD. After removal of 7 bases from V and 3 bases from J, the junction contained 7 bases not matched to a gene.

This clonotype was detected a few times. The gene calls are TRBV5-1 and TRBJ1-1; TRBD1 is a possible D gene (6 bases). Trimming cost V 1 base and J 1 base, with 11 bases left between them. CDR1 is SGHRS and CDR2 is YFSETQ in the germline V gene. This CDR3 contains 15 residues. The CDR3 DNA follows: TGCGCCAGCAGCTTGCAGGGGCCTAAGAACACTGAAGCTTTCTTT. As protein: CASSLQGPKNTEAFF.

This clonotype was observed a few times. The chain uses TRBV10-3 and TRBJ1-3; no clear D gene. Trimming removed 10 bases from V and 3 bases from J, with 19 bases in between. The CDR3 length is 15 residues. Germline values: CDR1 ENHRY, CDR2 SYGVKD. CDR3 loop: CATTGNTTRGNTIYF. The CDR3 DNA reads TGTGCCACCACTGGTAATACTACACGTGGAAACACCATATATTTT.

The DNA for the CDR3 is TGTGCCAGCAGCTCGGGGACAGCTGTTTATTCACCCCTCCACTTT. Amino acid sequence: CASSSGTAVYSPLHF. The rearrangement uses TRBV13 and TRBJ1-6; TRBD1 matches 7 bases. With 4 bases clipped from V and 8 bases from J, the junction kept 8 bases outside the gene matches. The V gene's germline CDR1 is PRHDT and CDR2 FYEKMQ (reference sequence). This CDR3 comprises 15 residues.

The chain combines TRBV4-2 with TRBJ2-7; no definite D call. Trimming took 3 bases from V and 9 from J, leaving 12 bases between them. The CDR3 contains 12 residues. Germline values: CDR1 LGHNA, CDR2 YNFKEQ. The CDR3 DNA sequence: TGTGCCAGCAGCCAGATACTCGGCTTGCAGTACTTC. Translating gives CASSQILGLQYF.